Shown below are 11 T cell receptor beta chains from a single sample sequenced in a study of lymphopenia after photon versus proton radiotherapy. Clones were sequenced by immunoSEQ multiplex PCR, and TCRdb holds only the in-frame ones, with some missing. The table includes tens of thousands of clones, approximately 82% detected once. The starting material was peripheral blood, obtained from a patient treated with proton-based radiotherapy. The receptor source for this set is a man in his 60s with pancreatic cancer.

The chain joins TRBV28 to TRBJ2-7; D is unclear. Germline V gene data show CDR1 as MDHEN and CDR2 as SYDVKM. The CDR3 is made up of 15 amino acids. V lost 5 bases, J lost 1 base, and 15 bases lay in between. In DNA, the CDR3 is TGTGCCAGCAGTGGGCAGCAGATACTGTCCTACGAGCAGTACTTC. Its translation is CASSGQQILSYEQYF.

The rearrangement uses TRBV27 and TRBJ2-4, with unresolved D. Germline V lookup: CDR1 MNHEY, CDR2 SMNVEV (reference sequence). Trimming removed 5 bases at V and 2 bases at J, with 13 bases between. The CDR3 length is 15 residues. The CDR3 loop is CASSPRPLTKNIQYF. CDR3 bases: TGTGCCAGCAGTCCCCGTCCGCTTACCAAAAACATTCAGTACTTC.

V is TRBV7-6 and J is TRBJ2-2; D uncertain. This CDR3 is built from 15 residues. V was cut by 1 base and J by 1 base, with 7 bases left in between. CDR1 is SGHVS, CDR2 FNYEAQ, per germline. CDR3 DNA sequence: TGTGCCAGCAGCTTAGTCGGGCTGAACACCGGGGAGCTGTTTTTT. Residues: CASSLVGLNTGELFF.

The J gene is TRBJ2-1, the V gene TRBV2; D uncertain. This CDR3 region has 12 residues. From germline, CDR1 is SNHLY and CDR2 FYNNEI. Trimming cost V 8 bases and J 7 bases, with 12 bases left between them. This chain's CDR3 is CASLRPSNEQFF. DNA of the CDR3: TGTGCCAGCTTAAGGCCTAGTAATGAGCAGTTCTTC.

The chain is built from TRBV7-2 and TRBJ2-7, with D hard to call. Trimming removed 1 base from V and 2 bases from J, with 6 bases in between. Germline assignment: CDR1 SGHTA and CDR2 FQGNSA. The CDR3 sequence is 13 residues long. CDR3 loop: CASSLDGPYEQYF. CDR3 nucleotides: TGTGCCAGCAGCTTAGACGGGCCCTACGAGCAGTACTTC.

The V and J genes are TRBV2 and TRBJ2-5; D is unclear. The germline gives CDR1 SNHLY, CDR2 FYNNEI. The CDR3 loop spans 12 amino acids. Trimming took 7 bases from V and 2 from J, leaving 8 bases between them. CDR3 amino acids: CASTTLQETQYF. Here the CDR3 DNA reads TGTGCCAGCACTACCCTGCAAGAGACCCAGTACTTC.

V is TRBV11-1 and J is TRBJ1-1; D might be TRBD1 (5 bases). V lost 5 bases, J lost 0 bases, and 13 bases lay in between. The CDR3 is 15 amino acids. CDR1 SGHAT and CDR2 FQDESV come from the germline V gene (reference sequence). The CDR3 coding sequence is TGTGCCAGCAGCCCCCGGGGCGAAATGAACACTGAAGCTTTCTTT. This gives the protein CASSPRGEMNTEAFF.

The chain joins TRBV19 to TRBJ2-1; a possible D gene is TRBD2 (5 bases). V shed 7 bases and J shed 8 bases, with 15 bases lying between them. Germline CDR1 and CDR2: LNHDA and SQIVND (reference sequence). CDR3 size: 13 residues. The CDR3 sequence: CASNRGRGDEQFF. DNA of the CDR3: TGTGCCAGTAACCGCGGACGGGGAGATGAGCAGTTCTTC. Full variable domain (remainder filled in from reference TRBV19 and TRBJ2-1): DGGITQSPKYLFRKEGQNVTLSCEQNLNHDAMYWYRQDPGQGLRLIYYSQIVNDFQKGDIAEGYSVSREKKESFPLTVTSAQKNPTAFYLCASNRGRGDEQFFGPGTRLTVL.

The V call is TRBV6-6, the J call TRBJ1-2, with D possibly TRBD1 on 5 matching bases. The CDR3 has 13 residues. Germline CDR1 is MNHNY and CDR2 is SVGAGI (reference sequence). The V end was cut by 5 bases, the J end by 2 bases, with 9 bases between. CDR3 sequence (DNA): TGTGCCAGCAGTAGGGGTATGAACTATGGCTACACCTTC. Translation gives CASSRGMNYGYTF.

The chain recombines TRBV27 with TRBJ1-4; no reliable D call. Germline V lookup: CDR1 MNHEY, CDR2 SMNVEV (reference sequence). V was clipped by 3 bases and J by 3 bases, with 8 bases between them. The CDR3 contains 14 residues. CDR3 residues: CASSLIGSNEKLFF. For the CDR3, the DNA is TGTGCCAGCAGTTTGATCGGGTCTAATGAAAAACTGTTTTTT.

This rearrangement joins TRBV30 to TRBJ1-6; D gene ambiguous. This CDR3 region has 16 residues. Deletions cut 0 bases from V and 0 bases from J, with 9 bases between. Germline V gives CDR1 GTSNPN, CDR2 SVGIG (reference sequence). The CDR3: CAWSVPESSYNSPLHF. The CDR3 nucleotides read TGTGCCTGGAGTGTACCTGAGAGCTCCTATAATTCACCCCTCCACTTT.